A single sample is the source of the 24 T cell receptor beta chains below, sequenced in a study of long-term antiretroviral therapy in people with HIV. The immunoSEQ assay was v3.0, run at survey level. Profiling relied on immunoSEQ multiplex PCR, and the TCRdb table lists in-frame clones only, not all of them. The data contain around 15,000 clones, about 88% of them singletons. The specimen comprised unsorted PBMCs, sampled 0.5 years after starting antiretroviral therapy. The receptor source for this set is a woman aged 40 to 50 with HIV.

The chain links TRBV27 to TRBJ2-7; a weak D match, TRBD2 (5 bases). Germline V gives CDR1 MNHEY, CDR2 SMNVEV (reference sequence). The length of the CDR3 is 15 residues. Trimming left V 0 bases short and J 3 bases short, with 12 bases between. In nucleotides, the CDR3 is TGTGCCAGCAGTTTATCGATCGGGGAACACTACGAGCAGTACTTC. It specifies CASSLSIGEHYEQYF.

V usage is TRBV10-3 and J usage is TRBJ1-1; perhaps TRBD1 as D (5 bases). CDR1 is ENHRY and CDR2 is SYGVKD in the germline V gene. CDR3 length: 13 amino acids. V dropped 0 bases and J dropped 11 bases, with 13 bases sitting between them. The CDR3 region has the DNA TGTGCCATCAGTGAGTCGGAGCGGGGGGAGGCTTTCTTT. This codes for CAISESERGEAFF.

The table lists this clone with a count of one. The J gene is TRBJ2-1, the V gene TRBV14; 7 nucleotides line up with TRBD2. The CDR3 length is 15 residues. Germline CDR1 reads SGHDN; CDR2 reads FVKESK. Trimming removed 5 bases from V and 0 bases from J; junction bases left unmatched: 4. The CDR3 coding sequence is TGTGCCAGCAGCAAATTAGCGGGCTCCTACAATGAGCAGTTCTTC. This encodes CASSKLAGSYNEQFF.

The chain uses TRBV7-9 and TRBJ1-3, with D tentatively TRBD1 (6 bases). The CDR3 is 15 amino acids. Trimming cost V 5 bases and J 0 bases, with 11 bases left between them. CDR1 is SEHNR, CDR2 FQNEAQ, per germline (reference sequence). CDR3 sequence reads: CASSKRTVSGNTIYF. Here the CDR3 DNA reads TGTGCCAGCAGCAAACGGACAGTCTCTGGAAACACCATATATTTT.

The J gene is TRBJ2-7, the V gene TRBV5-4; weak D call: TRBD2 (5 bases). V dropped 6 bases and J dropped 1 base, with 11 bases sitting between them. The germline CDR1 and CDR2 sequences are SGHNT and YYREEE (reference sequence). The CDR3 loop spans 13 amino acids. The DNA of the CDR3 is TGTGCCAGCACTAAGCCGGGATCCTACGAGCAGTACTTC. It yields the protein CASTKPGSYEQYF.

CDR3 coding DNA: TGTGCCAGCTCACCAACACCGTGGGGAGATTCCCAAGAGACCCAGTACTTC. Amino acids: CASSPTPWGDSQETQYF. The chain joins TRBV18 to TRBJ2-5; a weak D match, TRBD2 (5 bases). V lost 2 bases, J lost 1 base, and 17 bases lay in between. CDR1 is KGHSH and CDR2 is LQKENI in the germline V gene. The CDR3 loop spans 17 amino acids.

The chain recombines TRBV7-2 with TRBJ2-3; 7 nucleotides line up with TRBD2. This CDR3 spans 15 amino acids. V lost 3 bases and J lost 1; bases outside the gene matches: 4. Germline CDR1 SGHTA, CDR2 FQGNSA. Here the CDR3 DNA reads TGTGCCAGCAGCTTGTTTACTAGCGGCACAGATACGCAGTATTTT. Protein: CASSLFTSGTDTQYF. Based on the CDR3 plus reference TRBV7-2 and TRBJ2-3, the full variable domain is GAGVSQSPSNKVTEKGKDVELRCDPISGHTALYWYRQSLGQGLEFLIYFQGNSAPDKSGLPSDRFSAERTGGSVSTLTIQRTQQEDSAVYLCASSLFTSGTDTQYFGPGTRLTVL.

The chain links TRBV4-1 to TRBJ1-2; no definite D call. The CDR3 is made up of 15 amino acids. Trimming removed 0 bases from V and 7 bases from J, with 15 bases in between. CDR1 is MGHRA and CDR2 is YSYEKL in the germline V gene. CDR3 bases: TGCGCCAGCAGCCAAGATCCAGGAGTTTTCGGTGGCTACACCTTC. Its protein is CASSQDPGVFGGYTF.

This clone turned up a few times. This chain joins TRBV6-1 and TRBJ2-7; D ambiguous. The CDR3 is made up of 13 amino acids. Germline V gene data show CDR1 as MNHNS and CDR2 as SASEGT. V gave up 6 bases and J gave up 3 bases, with 12 bases separating them. CDR3 protein: CASRGERDYEQYF. The CDR3 region has the DNA TGTGCCAGCAGAGGTGAGCGAGACTACGAGCAGTACTTC.

This chain links TRBV7-8 with TRBJ1-2, with 7 bases matching TRBD1. From germline, CDR1 is SGHVS and CDR2 FQNEAQ. CDR3 length: 16 residues. V lost 5 bases and J lost 6; bases outside the gene matches: 15. The CDR3 sequence: CASSPPRQGRPNGYTF. As DNA, the CDR3 is TGTGCCAGCAGCCCACCCCGACAGGGAAGGCCAAATGGCTACACCTTC.

This sequence joins TRBV4-3 and TRBJ2-3; no definite D call. CDR3 length equals 15 residues. CDR1 LGHNA and CDR2 YSLEER come from the germline V gene. Trimming took 0 bases from V and 1 from J, leaving 8 bases between them. DNA of the CDR3: TGCGCCAGCAGCCAAGACTGGGAAGGCACAGATACGCAGTATTTT. Encoded protein: CASSQDWEGTDTQYF.

V and J are TRBV7-9 and TRBJ2-5; D is ambiguous. CDR1 SEHNR and CDR2 FQNEAQ come from the germline V gene (reference sequence). CDR3 length: 13 amino acids. Between the trimmed V and J ends, which lost 5 bases and 4 bases, there was a span of 11 bases. CDR3 sequence: CASSPGSGETQYF. The CDR3 nucleotides read TGTGCCAGCAGCCCAGGCTCTGGAGAGACCCAGTACTTC.

The CDR3 sequence is CASSLQQGDEQYF. CDR3 DNA sequence: TGTGCCAGCAGCTTGCAACAGGGGGACGAGCAGTACTTC. The chain carries TRBV5-6 and TRBJ2-5; 8 bases align to TRBD1. The DNA end lines up better with TRBJ2-7; the J call may be wrong. Per the germline V gene, CDR1 is SGHDT and CDR2 is YYEEEE. This CDR3 region has 13 residues.

This clone appeared a single time. The chain employs TRBV6-4 and TRBJ1-2; D ambiguous. Germline assignment: CDR1 MRHNA and CDR2 SNTAGT. This CDR3 comprises 15 residues. Trimming cost V 3 bases and J 1 base, with 12 bases left between them. The CDR3 DNA reads TGTGCCAGCAGTGAGAGTCCTCTCCTTAACTATGGCTACACCTTC. Translation: CASSESPLLNYGYTF.

This chain connects TRBV27 to TRBJ2-7; 9 bases line up with TRBD2. Germline trimming cut 5 bases from V and 3 bases from J; bases unmatched to any gene: 8. Per the germline V gene, CDR1 is MNHEY and CDR2 is SMNVEV (reference sequence). The CDR3 has 15 residues. This CDR3 is CASSRRLAVGYEQYF. The CDR3 nucleotides read TGTGCCAGCAGTAGAAGACTAGCGGTAGGCTACGAGCAGTACTTC.

The chain carries TRBV5-1 and TRBJ2-4, with 10 bases fitting TRBD2. Per germline, CDR1 SGHRS and CDR2 YFSETQ. V dropped 7 bases and J dropped 0; count of bases not matched to a gene: 13. The CDR3 consists of 18 residues. This chain's CDR3 is CASGGLASGYSAKNIQYF. The CDR3 nucleotides are TGCGCCAGCGGGGGACTAGCGAGTGGATACTCAGCCAAAAACATTCAGTACTTC.

The gene calls are TRBV19 and TRBJ2-1, with TRBD2 matching over 10 bases. CDR3 size: 16 residues. Germline V CDR1 and CDR2: LNHDA, SQIVND (reference sequence). V shed 3 bases, J shed 4 bases, and the junction held 6 bases outside the gene matches. DNA for the CDR3: TGTGCCAGTAGTATTCTACTAGCGGGAAGGTACAATGAGCAGTTCTTC. This gives the protein CASSILLAGRYNEQFF.

The chain is built from TRBV6-1 and TRBJ1-2, with unresolved D. There are 11 residues in the CDR3. Germline V gene lookup returns CDR1 MNHNS and CDR2 SASEGT. V lost 3 bases and J lost 4, with 3 bases in between. The CDR3: CASSEGYGYTF. The CDR3 region has the DNA TGTGCCAGCAGTGAGGGCTATGGCTACACCTTC.

The chain joins TRBV5-1 to TRBJ2-7, with 8 bases that match TRBD2. The V segment lost 0 bases and the J segment 5 bases; nucleotides outside the gene matches: 13. The CDR3 length is 17 residues. The germline CDR1 and CDR2 sequences are SGHRS and YFSETQ. CDR3 residues: CASSLVVGGRIDHEQYF. CDR3 sequence (DNA): TGCGCCAGCAGCTTGGTAGTTGGCGGGAGGATAGATCACGAGCAGTACTTC.

J is TRBJ2-2 and V is TRBV7-9; TRBD1 might be the D (6 bases). Germline lookup yields CDR1 SEHNR and CDR2 FQNEAQ (reference sequence). V was clipped by 4 bases and J by 2 bases, with 11 bases between them. The CDR3 spans 15 residues. In DNA, the CDR3 is TGTGCCAGCAGCTCCGGGACAAAAAACACCGGGGAGCTGTTTTTT. This gives the protein CASSSGTKNTGELFF.

This rearrangement joins TRBV9 to TRBJ1-4; the match to TRBD1 covers 9 bases. The CDR3 totals 18 residues. After removal of 4 bases from V and 10 bases from J, the junction contained 20 bases not matched to a gene. Germline V lookup: CDR1 SGDLS, CDR2 YYNGEE. CDR3 region: CASSPLTGGTINLAKLFF. CDR3 nucleotides: TGTGCCAGCAGCCCCTTGACAGGGGGTACGATTAATCTCGCAAAACTGTTTTTT. The full variable domain, completed using reference TRBV9 and TRBJ1-4, is DSGVTQTPKHLITATGQRVTLRCSPRSGDLSVYWYQQSLDQGLQFLIQYYNGEERAKGNILERFSAQQFPDLHSELNLSSLELGDSALYFCASSPLTGGTINLAKLFFGSGTQLSVL.

The V call is TRBV27, the J call TRBJ2-7, with D maybe TRBD1 (6 bases). Trimming took 7 bases from V and 2 from J, leaving 15 bases between them. The CDR3 is 14 residues long. Germline V gives CDR1 MNHEY, CDR2 SMNVEV (reference sequence). The CDR3 is CASNQGTEPYEQYF. DNA of the CDR3: TGTGCCAGCAACCAGGGGACGGAACCCTACGAGCAGTACTTC.

The gene calls are TRBV4-2 and TRBJ2-5, with TRBD2 identical over 8 bases. This CDR3 comprises 14 residues. V was clipped by 1 base and J by 5 bases; unmatched bases: 3. Per the germline V gene, CDR1 is LGHNA and CDR2 is YNFKEQ. The CDR3 nucleotides are TGTGCCAGCAGCCAAGGTCCTAGCGGGGAGACCCAGTACTTC. Translation: CASSQGPSGETQYF.

CDR3 coding DNA: TGTGCCAGCAGTTACGGAGGGGGACGAAGTGAAGCTTTCTTT. This gives the protein CASSYGGGRSEAFF. The J gene is TRBJ1-1, the V gene TRBV6-5, with a weak D call TRBD1 (6 bases). V was cut by 2 bases and J by 7 bases, with 14 bases left in between. Germline V gene data show CDR1 as MNHEY and CDR2 as SVGAGI. The CDR3 length is 14 residues.